The 3 T cell receptor beta chains presented below share a single source sample, sequenced in a study of post-analysis software for immune sequencing data. Study conclusions and caveats: TRBV5-6, TRBV5-1 and TRBV20-1 were among about 5 TRBV segments more frequent in patients than controls.

TCR beta libraries were prepared from cDNA with unique molecular identifiers. TCRdb reanalysed the PCR reads using MiXCR and keeps one entry per CDR3 protein. The sample shows 450,000 to 700,000 distinct CDR3 sequences, around 40% of them seen only once. Antigens for these TCRs are unknown. The source material was blood. The origin of the receptors is a girl aged 5 to 17 with multiple sclerosis.

The chain employs TRBV7-9 and TRBJ1-1; 9 nucleotides match TRBD1. Germline assignment: CDR1 SEHNR and CDR2 FQNEAQ (reference sequence). With 1 base clipped from V and 6 bases from J, the junction kept 9 bases outside the gene matches. The CDR3 totals 16 residues. The CDR3 spells CASSLGLPDRGSEAFF. CDR3 DNA: TGTGCCAGCAGCTTAGGACTGCCGGACAGGGGCTCTGAAGCTTTCTTT.

The chain uses TRBV7-9 and TRBJ2-5, with D perhaps TRBD2 (6 bases). The CDR3 consists of 13 residues. Germline CDR1 and CDR2: SEHNR and FQNEAQ (reference sequence). Trimming removed 1 base from V and 12 bases from J, with 15 bases in between. In nucleotides, the CDR3 is TGTGCCAGCAGCTTAGGGGGGGAGCCTTTCGAGTACTTC. This encodes CASSLGGEPFEYF.

This clonotype appeared many times. This chain joins TRBV4-1 and TRBJ2-1; 8 bases map to TRBD1. J was trimmed by 9 bases and V by 3 bases; bases with no gene match: 7. Germline V gene lookup returns CDR1 MGHRA and CDR2 YSYEKL. This CDR3 region has 14 residues. The CDR3 DNA follows: TGCGCCAGCAGCCACCAGGACAGGGCCTTTGAGCAGTTCTTC. It encodes CASSHQDRAFEQFF.